This TCR beta chain was retrieved from a study of glioma-infiltrating T cells after dendritic cell vaccination. Study details: Samples are from glioblastoma patients in Phase I and II dendritic cell vaccine trials. The study's findings and limits: Estimated pretreatment TIL content predicted outcome after dendritic cell vaccination.

Time point in this sample: after dendritic cell vaccination, including at tumor progression/relapse. TCRB CDR3 was amplified from 2 ug genomic DNA or less. TCRdb keeps only in-frame clones here, not all; method: immunoSEQ multiplex PCR. The sample lists tens of thousands of clones; roughly four fifths were seen once. Germline lookup yields CDR1 GTSNPN and CDR2 SVGIG (reference sequence). The CDR3 consists of 14 residues. The V gene lost 0 bases and the J gene lost 4 bases, with 13 bases spanning the gap. As to this clone: Its antigen is unknown.

J is TRBJ2-7 and V is TRBV30; D possibly corresponds to TRBD2 (5 bases). The source was blood, collected after dendritic cell vaccination. The sequence was collected from a human donor with glioblastoma. CDR3 loop: CAWSVRGSSYEQYF. CDR3 DNA: TGTGCCTGGAGTGTACGGGGTTCTTCGTACGAGCAGTACTTC. The whole variable domain, filled in from reference TRBV30 and TRBJ2-7, reads SQTIHQWPATLVQPVGSPLSLECTVEGTSNPNLYWYRQAAGRGLQLLFYSVGIGQISSEVPQNLSASRPQDRQFILSSKKLLLSDSGFYLCAWSVRGSSYEQYFGPGTRLTVT.